Below, one T cell receptor (beta chain) is given with its context. Its antigen is still unknown. This sample is part of a study of cytotoxic CD8 clonotypes in ibrutinib-treated CLL. Findings and limits, study-wide: Samples were collected at differing times from sustained-remission and progressing patients. Baseline values of clonality outstripped age-matched healthy donors and followed circulating CD8+ T-cell counts.

The CDR3 length is 15 residues. From germline, CDR1 is SGHTA and CDR2 FQGNSA. Trimming took off 6 bases at V and 2 bases at J, with 13 bases between the two ends. Libraries were prepared by immunoSEQ multiplex PCR; TCRdb keeps only in-frame clonotypes and omits some of them. Found here are roughly 45,000 clones, 50% to 75% of them singletons; the top ten hold 20% to 25%. The receptor's source is a human donor with chronic lymphocytic leukemia. The sample was PBMCs, taken after 24 months of ibrutinib treatment. The chain employs TRBV7-2 and TRBJ1-4, with D unresolved. The CDR3 DNA reads TGTGCCAGCAGGGATAGGAGGGCTACTAATGAAAAACTGTTTTTT. Its protein is CASRDRRATNEKLFF.